This TCR beta chain was identified in a study of Ad26.COV2.S vaccination and SARS-CoV-2 variants (dated by TCRdb to 2020 to 2023). General notes on the study: Donors in the vaccine arm were drawn from COV1001, a phase I-IIa trial of Ad26.COV2.S in healthy adults that was multicentre, randomized, double-blind and placebo-controlled. Trial participants were randomized into five groups of five, in which low-dose or high-dose Ad26.COV2.S was given once or twice, or placebo was given on both occasions. TCRbeta repertoire sequencing served as the tool for gauging how specific and how broad the SARS-CoV-2-reactive T cell receptors were following Ad26.COV2.S vaccination. A total of around 32 samples were included in the TCR-sequenced set, comprising around 20 Ad26.COV2.S vaccine recipients, 5 placebo recipients and 8 SARS-CoV-2 convalescent individuals. Throughout the experiments and outcome assessment, investigators stayed blinded to trial group allocation. Ad26.COV2.S was administered intramuscularly at a dose of 5x10^10 or 1x10^11 viral particles, either as one shot or as two shots given 56 days apart.

The sample's treatment or condition label, in plain terms: approximately 18 received Ad26.COV2.S at low or high dose, single or two shots; 5 received placebo; per-sample allocation not given. For vaccine and placebo recipients, repertoires were sequenced using samples collected on day 63 after the first injection. Between 29 July and 7 August 2020, Cohort 1b enrolled 20 to 30 adults aged 18-55 years at one site in Boston, USA. Ad26.COV2.S was a replication-incompetent adenovirus type 26 vector that expressed a prefusion-stabilized SARS-CoV-2 spike protein derived from the original Wuhan strain. TCRbeta CDR3 regions were sequenced with the immunoSEQ Assay. After extraction, genomic DNA underwent amplification by bias-controlled multiplex PCR, followed by high-throughput sequencing. Per the authors' processing: To quantify the absolute abundance of every unique TCRbeta CDR3 region, sequences were collapsed and filtered. T cell fraction was estimated by normalizing TCRbeta template counts to usable DNA, with usable DNA measured through amplification of reference genes found in all nucleated cells. Repertoire TCRs were annotated as SARS-CoV-2-specific when V gene, CDR3 amino acid sequence and J gene were exactly matched to a known reactive TCR set. The reference SARS-CoV-2 TCR set was obtained from MIRA and was filtered for enrichment in COVID-19-positive ImmuneCODE repertoires, whereby public or cross-reactive TCRs were removed. Drawing on the MIRA antigens, annotated TCRs were analysed further at the level of specific ORF or position within ORF. Breadth was defined as the number of annotated unique rearrangements divided by the total number of unique productive rearrangements, and depth was defined as the summed frequency of the annotated unique rearrangements. TCR breadth was compared between groups using two-sided Wilcoxon rank-sum tests. The table was pulled from immuneACCESS by TCRdb, which kept in-frame rearrangements only. Such tables lose some clones; where checked, under half of the loss comes from unresolved V genes, and the rest has no known cause. V and J calls and clone size are those listed in that table; D and trimming were worked out from the DNA. Within this sample are 500,000 or so clones, with approximately 88% of them counted one time only. Clones ranked in the top ten supply around 13% of the sample.

About this clone itself: Its antigen has not been determined. No much larger clonotype is one base removed from it; base qualities were not supplied.

The paper as a whole reports these results and caveats: The study was not powered for comparison of responses between vaccine doses or regimens. Vaccine and placebo recipients had comparable non-spike TCR breadth, which fits with the vaccine containing only spike. Compared with placebo recipients, Ad26.COV2.S recipients showed higher spike-specific TCR breadth (P = 0.0014). It was noted by the authors that total T cell responses may have been underestimated by the TCR breadth and depth analyses. After vaccination, substantial breadth of spike-specific CD8+ and CD4+ T cell responses was reported.

Deletion took 3 bases off V and 6 bases off J, with a span of 16 bases between the germline ends. From cysteine to phenylalanine, the CDR3 is 15 amino acids long. Only the CDR3 part of the read is kept: 45 bases, read in frame from the first base. Taken from the germline V gene (reference sequence), the CDR1 and CDR2 loops are LNHDA and SQIVND. The clonotype comes from a person aged 18-65 years who received the Ad26.COV2.S COVID-19 vaccine or a placebo. The source was peripheral blood, collected in a trial of Ad26.COV2.S vaccine versus placebo. This chain joins TRBV19 to TRBJ2-3; there is no confident call for the D gene. The DNA sequence is TGTGCCAGTAGTATGTTTCGTGAAACGAGTGATACGCAGTATTTT. It translates to CASSMFRETSDTQYF. Extended through the reference TRBV19 and TRBJ2-3 proteins, this CDR3 yields the full variable domain: DGGITQSPKYLFRKEGQNVTLSCEQNLNHDAMYWYRQDPGQGLRLIYYSQIVNDFQKGDIAEGYSVSREKKESFPLTVTSAQKNPTAFYLCASSMFRETSDTQYFGPGTRLTVL.